Each of the 2 T cell receptor beta chains below was sequenced from the same sample in a study of PD-L1 blockade in urothelial cancer. Assay: immunoSEQ multiplex PCR; the TCRdb copy retains only in-frame clones and omits some. The sample holds approximately 91,000 clones, less than 85% seen once. The time point denotes: peripheral blood 6 weeks after treatment start. Sequenced here: PBMCs, sampled around atezolizumab (anti-PD-L1) treatment. The receptor source for this set is a man between 65 and 80 years old with urothelial cancer.

This clone was observed a handful of times. The V and J genes are TRBV11-2 and TRBJ1-4, with 11 positions matching TRBD1. Germline CDR1 is SGHAT and CDR2 is FQNNGV. V lost 6 bases to trimming and J lost 7 bases; unmatched junction nucleotides: 7. This CDR3 is built from 15 residues. The CDR3 spells CASREGQGASEKLFF. CDR3 DNA sequence: TGTGCCAGCAGGGAAGGACAGGGGGCAAGTGAAAAACTGTTTTTT.

This chain uses TRBV20-1 with TRBJ2-1; TRBD2 might be the D (6 bases). Germline V gives CDR1 DFQATT, CDR2 SNEGSKA (reference sequence). This CDR3 spans 11 amino acids. V gave up 6 bases and J gave up 7 bases, with 10 bases separating them. The CDR3, as DNA: TGCAGTGCCCCCCGGGGGAATGAGCAGTTCTTC. Its translation: CSAPRGNEQFF.